A single sample is the source of the 22 T cell receptor beta chains below, sequenced in a study of T cell changes during pregnancy in multiple sclerosis. Produced via immunoSEQ multiplex PCR; TCRdb's table is partial and in-frame only. The table has 23,000 or so clones, 70% to 90% seen once. Material: CD8+ T cells from peripheral blood mononuclear cells, obtained in the first trimester of pregnancy. Receptors were obtained from a female donor in good health, enrolled as a control in a pregnancy study.

The chain links TRBV7-2 to TRBJ1-1; a possible D gene is TRBD1 (5 bases). CDR3 size: 14 residues. The ends were cut back, 1 base at V and 1 base at J, with 7 bases in the middle. Germline CDR1 is SGHTA and CDR2 is FQGNSA. The CDR3 coding sequence is TGTGCCAGCAGCTTAGTTACAGGGAACACTGAAGCTTTCTTT. This sequence encodes CASSLVTGNTEAFF.

The sample holds a few counts of this clone. V and J are TRBV4-1 and TRBJ2-1, with a possible D match to TRBD2 (7 bases). V lost 3 bases and J lost 6, with 18 bases in between. The CDR3 sequence is 16 residues long. Per the germline V gene, CDR1 is MGHRA and CDR2 is YSYEKL. The CDR3 protein is CASSHSGAPGVNEQFF. The CDR3 nucleotides are TGCGCCAGCAGCCACAGCGGGGCCCCAGGGGTCAATGAGCAGTTCTTC.

Notes on this clone: One end of the junction varies from germline; a read error may be responsible. The chain employs TRBV10-3 and TRBJ2-7, with D possibly matching TRBD1 (5 bases). This CDR3 is 14 amino acids long. From germline, CDR1 is ENHRY and CDR2 SYGVKD. The CDR3 DNA is TGTGCCATCAGTGACCCCCCCAGGGTTTCCCTCAGCATCTTC. This gives the protein CAISDPPRVSLSIF.

This clone was seen a single time. V is TRBV4-1 and J is TRBJ1-2; TRBD1 agrees at 8 bases. Per the germline V gene, CDR1 is MGHRA and CDR2 is YSYEKL. The junction had 11 bases not matched to a gene; V was cut back by 4 bases and J by 4 bases. This CDR3 has 16 amino acids. The DNA for the CDR3 is TGCGCCAGCAGCCCGGACAGGGTAGTAGTGATCTATGGCTACACCTTC. Translated: CASSPDRVVVIYGYTF.

This clone is deemed large (0.1 to 1%). This sequence joins TRBV7-8 and TRBJ1-6; unclear D gene. CDR3 length: 15 residues. V dropped 8 bases and J dropped 9 bases, with 20 bases sitting between them. Per the germline V gene, CDR1 is SGHVS and CDR2 is FQNEAQ. The DNA for the CDR3 is TGTGCCAGCCGTTTAGACCGCGAGGGCCGTTCACCCCTCCACTTT. Translated: CASRLDREGRSPLHF.

The V gene is TRBV5-4, the J gene TRBJ1-2; D is undetermined. Deletions cut 1 base from V and 3 bases from J, with 10 bases between. The germline V gene encodes CDR1 SGHNT and CDR2 YYREEE (reference sequence). The CDR3 runs to 14 residues. The CDR3, as DNA: TGTGCCAGCAGCTTGAGCGGCACCGACTATGGCTACACCTTC. It translates to CASSLSGTDYGYTF.

The gene calls are TRBV7-2 and TRBJ2-7; TRBD1 matches 8 bases. The CDR3 runs to 15 residues. Germline V CDR1 and CDR2: SGHTA, FQGNSA. Losses at the gene ends were 5 bases for V and 1 base for J; bases not matched to a gene: 7. The CDR3 coding sequence is TGTGCCAGCAGCAGCAGGACAGGGCCATCCTACGAGCAGTACTTC. Translating it yields CASSSRTGPSYEQYF.

This clone was seen a few times. This chain uses TRBV2 with TRBJ1-5; no firm D call. V gave up 4 bases and J gave up 6 bases, with 4 bases separating them. Germline V gene data show CDR1 as SNHLY and CDR2 as FYNNEI. The CDR3 is 11 residues long. In nucleotides, the CDR3 is TGTGCCAGCAGTGTCGGTCAGCCCCAGCATTTT. Translation: CASSVGQPQHF. Looking up the rest from reference TRBV2 and TRBJ1-5 gives the full variable domain: EPEVTQTPSHQVTQMGQEVILRCVPISNHLYFYWYRQILGQKVEFLVSFYNNEISEKSEIFDDQFSVERPDGSNFTLKIRSTKLEDSAMYFCASSVGQPQHFGDGTRLSIL.

CDR3 nucleotide sequence: TGTGCCAGTAGTTACTACCCCGGGGATACGCAGTATTTT. Translation gives CASSYYPGDTQYF. This rearrangement joins TRBV19 to TRBJ2-3; D is ambiguous. Trimming left V 5 bases short and J 6 bases short, with 12 bases between. The CDR3 extends over 13 amino acids. The V gene's germline CDR1 is LNHDA and CDR2 SQIVND (reference sequence).

The genes are TRBV27 and TRBJ1-5; D unclear. CDR1 and CDR2 (germline): MNHEY, SMNVEV (reference sequence). The CDR3 covers 14 residues. Trimming shortened V by 5 bases and J by 0 bases, and 8 bases separated the two germline ends. CDR3 in amino acids: CASSPSFSNQPQHF. CDR3 in DNA: TGTGCCAGCAGTCCCTCGTTTAGCAATCAGCCCCAGCATTTT.

This clone has a single count. The gene calls are TRBV10-3 and TRBJ1-1; D is possibly TRBD1 (5 bases). CDR1 ENHRY and CDR2 SYGVKD come from the germline V gene. This CDR3 is built from 16 residues. V was shortened by 3 bases and J by 1 base, with 15 bases between the two germline ends. CDR3 protein: CAISDFQVQGNTEAFF. The CDR3 DNA reads TGTGCCATCAGTGATTTTCAGGTTCAGGGGAACACTGAAGCTTTCTTT.

V is TRBV4-2 and J is TRBJ1-1, with D possibly TRBD1 on 6 matching bases. This CDR3 comprises 16 residues. The germline V gene has CDR1 LGHNA and CDR2 YNFKEQ. The V end was cut by 4 bases, the J end by 3 bases, with 18 bases between. The CDR3 sequence is CASSPQQGARDTEAFF. Here the CDR3 DNA reads TGTGCCAGCAGCCCCCAACAGGGCGCTAGGGACACTGAAGCTTTCTTT.

This clone was found once. The chain couples TRBV5-6 to TRBJ1-5; TRBD1 matches at 8 bases. Looked up from germline, CDR1 is SGHDT and CDR2 is YYEEEE. The length of the CDR3 is 14 residues. With 4 bases clipped from V and 6 bases from J, the junction kept 6 bases outside the gene matches. DNA for the CDR3: TGTGCCAGCAGCAATATGACAGGGGCTCAGCCCCAGCATTTT. The encoded protein is CASSNMTGAQPQHF.

This chain joins TRBV14 and TRBJ1-4, with 9 bases that match TRBD1. The germline gives CDR1 SGHDN, CDR2 FVKESK. V dropped 3 bases and J dropped 7; count of bases not matched to a gene: 6. This CDR3 has 15 amino acids. Here the CDR3 DNA reads TGTGCCAGCAGCCATAGCGGACAGGGGCCTGAAAAACTGTTTTTT. Protein sequence: CASSHSGQGPEKLFF. Together with reference TRBV14 and TRBJ1-4, the CDR3 gives the full variable domain: EAGVTQFPSHSVIEKGQTVTLRCDPISGHDNLYWYRRVMGKEIKFLLHFVKESKQDESGMPNNRFLAERTGGTYSTLKVQPAELEDSGVYFCASSHSGQGPEKLFFGSGTQLSVL.

For this clone: Distinct nucleotide sequences in the sample also encode this CDR3. The chain is built from TRBV7-9 and TRBJ1-5; TRBD1 matches at 7 bases. The V gene end was trimmed by 5 bases and the J gene end by 7 bases; junction bases not matched to a gene: 2. Germline lookup yields CDR1 SEHNR and CDR2 FQNEAQ (reference sequence). The CDR3 sequence is 12 residues long. The CDR3 loop reads CASSLGGQPQHF. CDR3 in DNA: TGTGCCAGCAGCCTAGGGGGCCAGCCCCAGCATTTT.

The chain links TRBV6-5 to TRBJ2-3, with 10 bases that match TRBD2. CDR3 length: 16 residues. CDR1 and CDR2 (germline): MNHEY, SVGAGI. J was trimmed by 2 bases and V by 0 bases; bases with no gene match: 2. CDR3 in DNA: TGTGCCAGCAGTTACTCGCTAGCGGGAGCCACAGATACGCAGTATTTT. Translating it yields CASSYSLAGATDTQYF.

This rearrangement joins TRBV4-1 to TRBJ1-1, with 8 positions matching TRBD1. CDR1 MGHRA and CDR2 YSYEKL come from the germline V gene. The junction had 4 bases not matched to a gene; V was cut back by 4 bases and J by 3 bases. This CDR3 has 14 amino acids. CDR3: CASSPDRAYTEAFF. The CDR3 bases are TGCGCCAGCAGCCCGGACAGGGCGTACACTGAAGCTTTCTTT.

This clone was counted between two and nine times. The chain uses TRBV28 and TRBJ1-6; TRBD1 matches at 9 bases. Trimming cost V 6 bases and J 8 bases; bases outside gene matches: 8. The CDR3 has 15 amino acids. Germline-derived CDR1 and CDR2 are MDHEN and SYDVKM. CDR3 nucleotides: TGTGCCAGCAGGCGGCGGACAGGGGACTATTCACCCCTCCACTTT. Translation: CASRRRTGDYSPLHF.

This chain uses TRBV10-3 with TRBJ1-2, with D possibly being TRBD1 (6 bases). Trimming removed 6 bases from V and 5 bases from J, with 19 bases in between. CDR3 length: 15 amino acids. Germline assignment: CDR1 ENHRY and CDR2 SYGVKD. CDR3 DNA sequence: TGTGCCATCAGCGAGGAGGGCACAGGGAAATATGGCTACACCTTC. Residues: CAISEEGTGKYGYTF.

The rearrangement joins TRBV21-1 to TRBJ2-7; the table's D call, TRBD2, has no DNA check behind it. TRBV21-1 constitutes a pseudogene. This CDR3 has 14 amino acids. The CDR3 sequence: CASSSGDCSYEQYF. DNA of the CDR3: TGTGCCAGCAGCAGTGGGGACTGTTCCTACGAGCAGTACTTC.

This chain connects TRBV7-9 to TRBJ1-6, with a possible D match to TRBD1 (6 bases). CDR1 and CDR2 from the germline V gene are SEHNR and FQNEAQ (reference sequence). This CDR3 comprises 15 residues. Trimming took 1 base from V and 7 from J, leaving 11 bases between them. CDR3 sequence: CASSLETGVNSPLHF. The CDR3 DNA follows: TGTGCCAGCAGCTTAGAGACAGGTGTCAATTCACCCCTCCACTTT.

The V gene is TRBV5-4, the J gene TRBJ2-3, with no clear D. The CDR3 covers 11 residues. Trimming stripped 4 bases from V and 2 bases from J, with 2 bases between. CDR1 and CDR2 from the germline V gene are SGHNT and YYREEE (reference sequence). The CDR3 reads CASSHTDTQYF. CDR3 nucleotide sequence: TGTGCCAGCAGCCACACAGATACGCAGTATTTT.